This record looks at one TCR beta chain sequence and its context. Original data processing: Estimates of nucleated cell counts were drawn from the amplification of reference gene primers. Only in-frame clones appear in the TCRdb table, and some are missing; sequencing was by immunoSEQ multiplex PCR. V, J and clone size derive from that table, while D and trimming were established from the DNA sequence. The table has about 240,000 clones, 75% to 90% seen once; the top ten hold 8.2%. This sample was taken from a study of blood T cell repertoires in COVID-19. At the level of the study: Sites across the United States, Italy and Spain contributed samples from acute and convalescent COVID-19. PBMCs, B-cell-depleted T cells, or T cells were the source of the cDNA or gDNA that made up the material.

Enrolment of Seattle patients took place during active infection, and they were followed longitudinally. This clonotype was sampled from a woman aged 80 or older with COVID-19, enrolled during active disease. Input material: peripheral blood.

CDR3 bases: TGTGCCAGAGCGCCGTCGGGTTACGAGCAGTACTTC. Amino acids: CARAPSGYEQYF. The V call is TRBV21-1, the J call TRBJ2-7; the DNA was not compared with TRBD2, the D call given in the table. TRBV21-1 has pseudogene status. This CDR3 is 12 amino acids long.